This T cell receptor (beta chain) came from a study of T cells after yellow fever vaccination. Overall study findings and caveats: A weaker but faster secondary response was observed, peaking on day 5 versus 15.

TCRdb processed the 5' RACE reads anew with MiXCR; each CDR3 protein has one entry. The sample contains some 100,000 distinct CDR3 sequences, approximately 9% of which appear only once. This clonotype showed up just a few times. With 7 bases removed from V and 3 bases from J, the gap between germline ends came to 11 bases. CDR3 length equals 12 residues. The germline V gene has CDR1 SGHNT and CDR2 YYREEE (reference sequence). The specimen comprised CD8+ T cells not binding an NS4B(214-222) dextramer, sorted from PBMCs, sampled approximately 15 days after the first yellow fever vaccination. The TCR was taken from a man between 18 and 29 years old who received the YFV17D yellow fever vaccine. The chain links TRBV5-4 to TRBJ2-7, with D possibly matching TRBD1 (6 bases). The CDR3 region is CASWGPHYEQYF. DNA for the CDR3: TGTGCCAGCTGGGGGCCGCACTACGAGCAGTACTTC.